These 28 T cell receptor beta chains share one sample of origin, sequenced in a study of cytomegalovirus exposure and HLA in healthy donors. The study ran its PCR with 60 Vbeta and 13 Jbeta primers. Using immunoSEQ multiplex PCR, the repertoire was profiled, and TCRdb retains in-frame clones only, with some absent. This sample has approximately 97,000 clones, with around 72% found just once. The sample consisted of PBMCs. All receptors come from a man between 35 and 55 years old in good health and CMV-seronegative.

In its sample, this clone was seen once. The chain is built from TRBV2 and TRBJ1-1; D is possibly TRBD1 (6 bases). Germline V CDR1 and CDR2: SNHLY, FYNNEI. The CDR3 extends over 13 amino acids. The V end lost 7 bases, the J end lost 4 bases, and 13 bases lay between the germline ends. The DNA of the CDR3 is TGTGCCAGCATGAGGGGGGGGATCACTGAAGCTTTCTTT. It specifies CASMRGGITEAFF.

This clone has more than one count but fewer than ten. CDR3 protein: CASSLGQANSPLHF. CDR3 nucleotides: TGCGCCAGCAGCTTGGGGCAGGCTAATTCACCCCTCCACTTT. V usage is TRBV5-1 and J usage is TRBJ1-6; no reliable D call. V was clipped by 0 bases and J by 6 bases, with 7 bases between them. Germline values: CDR1 SGHRS, CDR2 YFSETQ. The CDR3 consists of 14 residues. Based on the CDR3 plus reference TRBV5-1 and TRBJ1-6, the full variable domain is KAGVTQTPRYLIKTRGQQVTLSCSPISGHRSVSWYQQTPGQGLQFLFEYFSETQRNKGNFPGRFSGRQFSNSRSEMNVSTLELGDSALYLCASSLGQANSPLHFGNGTRLTVT.

The chain is built from TRBV7-2 and TRBJ2-7; 8 bases are shared with TRBD1. CDR1 is SGHTA, CDR2 FQGNSA, per germline. V lost 3 bases to trimming and J lost 2 bases; unmatched junction nucleotides: 9. This CDR3 spans 16 amino acids. CDR3 sequence reads: CASSLTGAYSPYEQYF. The CDR3 DNA reads TGTGCCAGCAGCTTGACAGGGGCCTACAGTCCCTACGAGCAGTACTTC.

The genes are TRBV29-1 and TRBJ2-1, with D hard to call. Trimming removed 4 bases from V and 9 bases from J, with 16 bases in between. From germline, CDR1 is SQVTM and CDR2 ANQGSEA. The CDR3 loop spans 13 amino acids. DNA for the CDR3: TGCAGCGTTGGATATGGGTGGGCAAGTGAGCAGTTCTTC. It codes for CSVGYGWASEQFF.

This chain uses TRBV5-6 with TRBJ2-1, with 8 nucleotides matching TRBD2. V trimming: 4 bases; J trimming: 8 bases; junction bases outside the gene matches: 20. The CDR3 is 18 residues long. Per germline, CDR1 SGHDT and CDR2 YYEEEE. For the CDR3, the DNA is TGTGCCAGCAGCAACGCAATTTCCGGGACTGAAGCGGGGGATGAGCAGTTCTTC. This codes for CASSNAISGTEAGDEQFF.

The V call is TRBV4-1, the J call TRBJ2-5; perhaps TRBD2 as D (5 bases). The V gene's germline CDR1 is MGHRA and CDR2 YSYEKL. This CDR3 is 17 amino acids long. The germline V and J ends were trimmed by 2 bases and 0 bases, with 16 bases remaining between them. CDR3 nucleotide sequence: TGCGCCAGCAGCCAACTCGGAGGATTAACATACCAAGAGACCCAGTACTTC. It codes for CASSQLGGLTYQETQYF.

The gene calls are TRBV5-4 and TRBJ2-7; 10 bases are shared with TRBD1. With V trimmed by 1 base and J by 3 bases, 16 bases remained unmatched. The length of the CDR3 is 19 residues. Germline CDR1 reads SGHNT; CDR2 reads YYREEE (reference sequence). CDR3 DNA: TGTGCCAGCAGCTTGTGGCCAAAAAAGGGACAGGGGATCGGCTACGAGCAGTACTTC. Encoded protein: CASSLWPKKGQGIGYEQYF.

This clone was observed a handful of times. This chain connects TRBV4-1 to TRBJ1-2, with D maybe TRBD1 (5 bases). Germline V lookup: CDR1 MGHRA, CDR2 YSYEKL. This CDR3 has 13 residues. Trimming removed 1 base from V and 6 bases from J, with 9 bases in between. The CDR3 protein is CASSQGTGNGYTF. DNA of the CDR3: TGCGCCAGCAGCCAAGGAACAGGCAATGGCTACACCTTC.

This rearrangement joins TRBV5-6 to TRBJ2-5; 8 bases map to TRBD2. Unmatched junction bases numbered 16, after V lost 1 base and J lost 5 bases. Germline V gene data show CDR1 as SGHDT and CDR2 as YYEEEE. This CDR3 region has 18 residues. This CDR3 reads CASSLSGGGSHRMETQYF. CDR3 DNA sequence: TGTGCCAGCAGCTTGTCGGGCGGGGGGTCCCACCGGATGGAGACCCAGTACTTC.

The chain joins TRBV7-6 to TRBJ1-2, with D possibly matching TRBD1 (5 bases). V shed 0 bases and J shed 4 bases, with 9 bases lying between them. Germline lookup yields CDR1 SGHVS and CDR2 FNYEAQ. The CDR3 contains 14 residues. CDR3 nucleotide sequence: TGTGCCAGCAGCTTAGCAGGGGAGGTCTATGGCTACACCTTC. Translated, it gives CASSLAGEVYGYTF.

This clone was seen a handful of times. This chain connects TRBV6-4 to TRBJ2-1, with TRBD1 matching 9 bases. The trim removed 4 bases at V and 5 bases at J, leaving 9 bases unmatched. Germline CDR1 reads MRHNA; CDR2 reads SNTAGT. The CDR3 is 16 amino acids. The CDR3 DNA reads as TGTGCCAGCAGTGCCTCCTCCGGGACAGGGAACAATGAGCAGTTCTTC. Its protein is CASSASSGTGNNEQFF.

This chain uses TRBV9 with TRBJ2-5; 14 bases agree with TRBD2. Germline V CDR1 and CDR2: SGDLS, YYNGEE. The V gene end was trimmed by 8 bases and the J gene end by 5 bases; junction bases not matched to a gene: 8. The CDR3 extends over 15 amino acids. The CDR3 DNA reads TGTGCCAGTGGGACTAGCGGGGGTCCCGGGGAGACCCAGTACTTC. Its translation: CASGTSGGPGETQYF.

The V and J genes are TRBV29-1 and TRBJ1-2; the match to TRBD1 covers 8 bases. CDR1 is SQVTM and CDR2 is ANQGSEA in the germline V gene. The CDR3 loop spans 17 amino acids. Losses at the gene ends were 0 bases for V and 2 bases for J; bases not matched to a gene: 11. CDR3 residues: CSVEDPAGGKGNYGYTF. Written as DNA, the CDR3 is TGCAGCGTTGAAGATCCGGCAGGGGGCAAGGGGAACTATGGCTACACCTTC.

The chain recombines TRBV7-9 with TRBJ2-5, with TRBD2 matching 11 bases. The J segment lost 0 bases and the V segment lost 1 base, leaving 1 base of the junction unmatched. The CDR3 consists of 16 residues. The germline CDR1 and CDR2 sequences are SEHNR and FQNEAQ (reference sequence). CDR3: CASSLGLAGYQETQYF. The CDR3 DNA sequence: TGTGCCAGCAGCTTAGGACTAGCGGGGTACCAAGAGACCCAGTACTTC. The full variable domain, in which reference TRBV7-9 and TRBJ2-5 provide the parts outside the CDR3, is DTGVSQNPRHKITKRGQNVTFRCDPISEHNRLYWYRQTLGQGPEFLTYFQNEAQLEKSRLLSDRFSAERPKGSFSTLEIQRTEQGDSAMYLCASSLGLAGYQETQYFGPGTRLLVL.

This clone was seen only a few times. The genes are TRBV4-1 and TRBJ2-7; 8 positions agree with TRBD1. Germline values: CDR1 MGHRA, CDR2 YSYEKL. The CDR3 sequence is 14 residues long. Unmatched junction bases numbered 8, after V lost 4 bases and J lost 6 bases. As DNA, the CDR3 is TGCGCCAGCAGCCTCCTGGACAGGGTGGGCGAGCAGTACTTC. This codes for CASSLLDRVGEQYF.

J is TRBJ2-3 and V is TRBV18; tentatively, D is TRBD2 (6 bases). Trimming left V 0 bases short and J 2 bases short, with 15 bases between. This CDR3 is built from 17 residues. Looked up from germline, CDR1 is KGHSH and CDR2 is LQKENI. Here the CDR3 DNA reads TGTGCCAGCTCACCACCTAGCGGTAGCCCCCTCACAGATACGCAGTATTTT. Translated: CASSPPSGSPLTDTQYF.

J is TRBJ2-3 and V is TRBV7-9; 7 bases align to TRBD2. This CDR3 is 15 amino acids long. V dropped 5 bases and J dropped 2; count of bases not matched to a gene: 7. Germline loops: CDR1 SEHNR, CDR2 FQNEAQ (reference sequence). CDR3 DNA: TGTGCCAGCAGCCTGATGGGGGGGTTCACAGATACGCAGTATTTT. Translating gives CASSLMGGFTDTQYF.

The genes are TRBV6-5 and TRBJ2-5; D is perhaps TRBD2 (5 bases). V gave up 6 bases and J gave up 5 bases, with 16 bases separating them. This CDR3 region has 14 residues. From germline, CDR1 is MNHEY and CDR2 SVGAGI. The CDR3 bases are TGTGCCAGCAGCAAGAGAGGGTCAGAGGAGACCCAGTACTTC. Translated, it gives CASSKRGSEETQYF.

In this sample, this clone turned up a few times. This rearrangement joins TRBV7-2 to TRBJ1-2; 8 bases are a match to TRBD1. This CDR3 is built from 14 residues. Looked up from germline, CDR1 is SGHTA and CDR2 is FQGNSA. V lost 1 base, J lost 8 bases, and 6 bases stayed unmatched. The CDR3 reads CASSLGQGARGYTF. The DNA of the CDR3 is TGTGCCAGCAGCTTAGGCCAGGGGGCGCGGGGCTACACCTTC.

The chain combines TRBV5-4 with TRBJ1-4, with D unresolved. The V end was cut by 4 bases, the J end by 8 bases, with 12 bases between. CDR1 SGHNT and CDR2 YYREEE come from the germline V gene (reference sequence). This CDR3 spans 13 amino acids. Here the CDR3 DNA reads TGTGCCAGCAGCACGGAGAAGCAGGAAAAACTGTTTTTT. Its translation: CASSTEKQEKLFF.

The chain couples TRBV4-3 to TRBJ1-4; D might be TRBD1 (5 bases). V lost 2 bases and J lost 5, with 6 bases in between. Germline values: CDR1 LGHNA, CDR2 YSLEER. This CDR3 is built from 13 residues. DNA for the CDR3: TGCGCCAGCAGCCAATGGGGCAATGAAAAACTGTTTTTT. Protein sequence: CASSQWGNEKLFF.

The chain employs TRBV5-1 and TRBJ2-1; D possibly corresponds to TRBD1 (5 bases). The CDR3 runs 16 residues. V lost 0 bases and J lost 3, with 13 bases in between. Germline V gene sequence: CDR1 SGHRS, CDR2 YFSETQ. Written as DNA, the CDR3 is TGCGCCAGCAGCTTGGAGGGCAGGGCTTACTACAATGAGCAGTTCTTC. Translation: CASSLEGRAYYNEQFF.

The chain recombines TRBV10-3 with TRBJ2-2, with TRBD1 matching 9 bases. Germline V lookup: CDR1 ENHRY, CDR2 SYGVKD. The CDR3 has 15 amino acids. With 4 bases clipped from V and 7 bases from J, the junction kept 7 bases outside the gene matches. The CDR3 reads CAISGARQGGGELFF. The CDR3 DNA sequence: TGTGCCATCAGTGGAGCGAGACAGGGGGGCGGGGAGCTGTTTTTT.

This sequence joins TRBV6-6 and TRBJ1-5; D is ambiguous. This CDR3 region has 16 residues. Germline CDR1 is MNHNY and CDR2 is SVGAGI (reference sequence). The V end was cut by 0 bases, the J end by 1 base, with 10 bases between. The CDR3 region is CASSYSGGGSNQPQHF. DNA of the CDR3: TGTGCCAGCAGTTACTCGGGCGGAGGGAGCAATCAGCCCCAGCATTTT.

This chain links TRBV2 with TRBJ1-2; the D is unclear. CDR3 length: 12 amino acids. Trimming stripped 5 bases from V and 8 bases from J, with 12 bases between. From germline, CDR1 is SNHLY and CDR2 FYNNEI. The CDR3 loop reads CASSQYTEGYTF. DNA for the CDR3: TGTGCCAGCAGTCAGTATACGGAGGGCTACACCTTC.

This clone turned up a few times. The chain recombines TRBV27 with TRBJ2-7, with TRBD1 matching over 8 bases. J lost 3 bases, V lost 7 bases, and 11 bases had no gene match. Germline V CDR1 and CDR2: MNHEY, SMNVEV (reference sequence). The CDR3 runs 15 residues. CDR3 sequence (DNA): TGTGCCAGCAAGACGATCGGACAGGGATTCTACGAGCAGTACTTC. It encodes CASKTIGQGFYEQYF.

J is TRBJ2-7 and V is TRBV9, with TRBD2 matching over 11 bases. Germline trimming cut 5 bases from V and 2 bases from J; bases unmatched to any gene: 6. Per germline, CDR1 SGDLS and CDR2 YYNGEE. The CDR3 is made up of 15 amino acids. The CDR3 DNA follows: TGTGCCAGCAGTACAGGGACTAGCGGAACCTACGAGCAGTACTTC. Translated: CASSTGTSGTYEQYF. Full variable domain (outside the CDR3, taken from reference TRBV9 and TRBJ2-7): DSGVTQTPKHLITATGQRVTLRCSPRSGDLSVYWYQQSLDQGLQFLIQYYNGEERAKGNILERFSAQQFPDLHSELNLSSLELGDSALYFCASSTGTSGTYEQYFGPGTRLTVT.

This clone was counted a single time. The chain combines TRBV7-9 with TRBJ2-5; TRBD2 matches 10 bases. J was trimmed by 3 bases and V by 2 bases; bases with no gene match: 0. Germline V gene sequence: CDR1 SEHNR, CDR2 FQNEAQ (reference sequence). This CDR3 has 14 residues. CDR3 amino acids: CASSLLAGEETQYF. CDR3 nucleotides: TGTGCCAGCAGCTTACTAGCGGGGGAAGAGACCCAGTACTTC.